The 20 T cell receptor beta chains below were found in one sample sequenced in a study of blood T cell repertoires in COVID-19. TCRdb's table, derived via immunoSEQ multiplex PCR, lists solely in-frame clones and lacks some. The profile covers about 240,000 clones, with roughly four fifths appearing a single time and roughly 9.6% taken by the ten largest. Sequencing was carried out using peripheral blood. Source of these receptors: a woman of 80 years or more with acute or convalescent COVID-19.

The CDR3 DNA follows: TGTGCCAGCATGGGGCCGGGACAGAGCCTTTTCGAGCAGTACTTC. Translation: CASMGPGQSLFEQYF. The chain is built from TRBV28 and TRBJ2-7, with TRBD1 matching 7 bases. The CDR3 has 15 residues. The trim removed 7 bases at V and 6 bases at J, leaving 15 bases unmatched. Germline V gene sequence: CDR1 MDHEN, CDR2 SYDVKM.

The chain links TRBV25-1 to TRBJ2-1; TRBD1 matches 7 bases. Germline assignment: CDR1 MGHDK and CDR2 SYGVNS. The CDR3 runs 16 residues. V gave up 7 bases and J gave up 0 bases; unmatched junction bases: 9. The CDR3 coding sequence is TGTGCCAGCACCGCCCTACAGGGGAGCTCCTACAATGAGCAGTTCTTC. Protein: CASTALQGSSYNEQFF.

The chain couples TRBV19 to TRBJ2-7; a possible D gene is TRBD2 (5 bases). Germline assignment: CDR1 LNHDA and CDR2 SQIVND (reference sequence). The CDR3 runs 14 residues. Trimming pared 5 bases from V and 0 bases from J, leaving 11 bases between. The DNA for the CDR3 is TGTGCCAGTAGTGGGCTGGGGAGCTCCTACGAGCAGTACTTC. Amino acid sequence: CASSGLGSSYEQYF. The full variable domain, its missing parts supplied by reference TRBV19 and TRBJ2-7, is DGGITQSPKYLFRKEGQNVTLSCEQNLNHDAMYWYRQDPGQGLRLIYYSQIVNDFQKGDIAEGYSVSREKKESFPLTVTSAQKNPTAFYLCASSGLGSSYEQYFGPGTRLTVT.

There are a few counts of this clone. The chain combines TRBV13 with TRBJ2-7; 8 nucleotides line up with TRBD1. Looked up from germline, CDR1 is PRHDT and CDR2 is FYEKMQ (reference sequence). The V segment lost 3 bases and the J segment 5 bases; nucleotides outside the gene matches: 6. The CDR3 spans 14 residues. CDR3 protein: CASSFSDRDHEQYF. The CDR3 DNA sequence: TGTGCCAGCAGCTTCTCGGACAGGGACCACGAGCAGTACTTC.

The gene calls are TRBV18 and TRBJ2-7, with 10 bases matching TRBD2. V shed 2 bases and J 4 bases; nucleotides not matched to a gene: 5. The germline CDR1 and CDR2 sequences are KGHSH and LQKENI. This CDR3 is built from 15 residues. The CDR3 DNA follows: TGTGCCAGCTCACCAGCTAGCGGGGGTCAGTACGAGCAGTACTTC. Amino acid sequence: CASSPASGGQYEQYF.

This chain uses TRBV27 with TRBJ2-7; D possibly corresponds to TRBD1 (6 bases). Trimming removed 10 bases from V and 0 bases from J, with 19 bases in between. The CDR3 consists of 15 residues. Germline CDR1 reads MNHEY; CDR2 reads SMNVEV (reference sequence). CDR3 sequence: CATSPTGLGSYEQYF. The CDR3 region has the DNA TGTGCCACCTCTCCCACAGGGTTGGGCTCCTACGAGCAGTACTTC.

V usage is TRBV7-3 and J usage is TRBJ2-3; 9 positions match TRBD2. CDR3 length: 15 residues. V gave up 5 bases and J gave up 2 bases; unmatched junction bases: 5. Germline CDR1 SGHTA, CDR2 FQGTGA. The CDR3 sequence is CASSRRTSDTDTQYF. The DNA for the CDR3 is TGTGCCAGCAGCCGCCGGACTAGCGACACAGATACGCAGTATTTT.

This chain connects TRBV29-1 to TRBJ1-2; 8 bases map to TRBD1. The CDR3 totals 12 residues. The V gene end was trimmed by 7 bases and the J gene end by 2 bases; junction bases not matched to a gene: 3. Germline V gene lookup returns CDR1 SQVTM and CDR2 ANQGSEA. The CDR3 region is CSGRQGNYGYTF. In nucleotides, the CDR3 is TGCAGCGGGCGACAGGGGAACTATGGCTACACCTTC.

The rearrangement joins TRBV5-6 to TRBJ2-5, with TRBD1 matching 11 bases. Trimming took 4 bases from V and 4 from J; bases not matched to a gene: 6. Germline assignment: CDR1 SGHDT and CDR2 YYEEEE. The CDR3 consists of 15 residues. The CDR3 DNA reads TGTGCCAGCAGCCTGAGGACAGGGGGCGCAGAGACCCAGTACTTC. Translation gives CASSLRTGGAETQYF.

V usage is TRBV6-5 and J usage is TRBJ2-7; 8 nucleotides agree with TRBD1. This CDR3 spans 13 amino acids. V was pared by 6 bases and J by 1 base, with 2 bases of the junction left unmatched. Looked up from germline, CDR1 is MNHEY and CDR2 is SVGAGI. In nucleotides, the CDR3 is TGTGCCAGCAGCACAGGGGGGTCCTACGAGCAGTACTTC. Its translation is CASSTGGSYEQYF.

This clone was seen just once. J is TRBJ2-7 and V is TRBV10-2; 9 bases align to TRBD1. The germline V gene has CDR1 WSHSY and CDR2 SAAADI. This CDR3 comprises 13 residues. V lost 4 bases, J lost 3 bases, and 1 base stayed unmatched. The CDR3 here is CASSVDRGYEQYF. The CDR3 bases are TGCGCCAGCAGTGTGGACAGGGGCTACGAGCAGTACTTC.

V and J are TRBV5-6 and TRBJ1-1, with a weak D call TRBD1 (5 bases). Looked up from germline, CDR1 is SGHDT and CDR2 is YYEEEE. The V end was cut by 3 bases, the J end by 0 bases, with 12 bases between. CDR3 size: 15 residues. CDR3 in amino acids: CASSWGRSMNTEAFF. The CDR3, as DNA: TGTGCCAGCAGCTGGGGCAGAAGTATGAACACTGAAGCTTTCTTT.

The CDR3 region has the DNA TGCAGCGGCACGACAGGGATGGGAGAAAAACTGTTTTTT. As protein: CSGTTGMGEKLFF. The rearrangement uses TRBV29-1 and TRBJ1-4; 7 nucleotides align to TRBD1. After removal of 7 bases from V and 8 bases from J, the junction contained 10 bases not matched to a gene. This CDR3 spans 13 amino acids. Germline CDR1 reads SQVTM; CDR2 reads ANQGSEA.

CDR3 coding DNA: TGTGCCAGCAGGACAGGGTTCCCCAATCAGCCCCAGCATTTT. Protein sequence: CASRTGFPNQPQHF. The rearrangement joins TRBV2 to TRBJ1-5; 7 bases are a match to TRBD1. The V gene's germline CDR1 is SNHLY and CDR2 FYNNEI. Trimming took 6 bases from V and 3 from J; bases not matched to a gene: 5. CDR3 length: 14 residues.

This chain links TRBV23-1 with TRBJ2-5, with 10 bases fitting TRBD2. TRBV23-1 is identified as an open reading frame with a role that is uncertain. This CDR3 has 15 amino acids. Germline trimming cut 4 bases from V and 5 bases from J; bases unmatched to any gene: 7. CDR3 loop: CASSPSSGGGETQYF. CDR3 nucleotides: TGCGCCAGCAGTCCCTCTAGCGGGGGTGGGGAGACCCAGTACTTC.

As regards this clone: At one end the junction does not follow the germline gene, possibly because of a read error. The rearrangement uses TRBV27 and TRBJ1-6; D may be TRBD1 (5 bases). This CDR3 is built from 14 residues. CDR1 is MNHEY, CDR2 SMNVEV, per germline (reference sequence). The CDR3 is CASSRDRLNSPLHF. DNA of the CDR3: TGTGCCAGCAGCAGGGATCGACTTAATTCGCCCCTCCACTTT.

This clone was seen a few times. The V gene is TRBV7-9, the J gene TRBJ1-1; possibly TRBD1 for D (5 bases). Germline CDR1 SEHNR, CDR2 FQNEAQ (reference sequence). CDR3 length equals 14 residues. V was pared by 3 bases and J by 2 bases, with 10 bases between. The CDR3 is CASSLGGSNTEAFF. The CDR3 nucleotides read TGTGCCAGCAGCTTGGGGGGGAGTAACACTGAAGCTTTCTTT.

This clone was seen just once. The chain joins TRBV29-1 to TRBJ2-5, with 7 bases fitting TRBD2. The CDR3 has 14 amino acids. Germline V lookup: CDR1 SQVTM, CDR2 ANQGSEA. After removal of 4 bases from V and 5 bases from J, the junction contained 10 bases not matched to a gene. The CDR3 nucleotides read TGCAGCGTTGGCCGTCAGGGAGGGATCGAGACCCAGTACTTC. This sequence encodes CSVGRQGGIETQYF.

CDR3 in amino acids: CASSPGGSDTQYF. DNA for the CDR3: TGCGCCAGCAGCCCCGGGGGTTCAGATACGCAGTATTTT. The rearrangement links TRBV5-1 to TRBJ2-3; a weak D match, TRBD2 (6 bases). Looked up from germline, CDR1 is SGHRS and CDR2 is YFSETQ. Deletions cut 4 bases from V and 4 bases from J, with 10 bases between. The CDR3 sequence is 13 residues long.

This clone was found once. The V and J genes are TRBV6-6 and TRBJ2-7, with 7 nucleotides matching TRBD1. Trimming removed 6 bases from V and 6 bases from J; junction bases left unmatched: 11. CDR3 length: 14 residues. CDR1 and CDR2 from the germline V gene are MNHNY and SVGAGI (reference sequence). The CDR3 sequence: CASSSGGLVGEQYF. CDR3 nucleotides: TGTGCCAGCAGCTCAGGGGGTCTAGTCGGCGAGCAGTACTTC.